The table lists the clone carrying this T cell receptor beta chain with a few counts. The target antigen is unknown. This sample stems from a study of CD8 T cells in ankylosing spondylitis. The study's findings and limits: Reportedly, significant enrichment of disease-linked clones occurred in matched ankylosing spondylitis synovial fluid.

Each CDR3 protein is one row after TCRdb ran MiXCR on the 5' RACE reads. The table lists 150,000 or so distinct CDR3 sequences, 9.5% to 10% of them singletons. V was shortened by 5 bases and J by 0 bases, with 12 bases between the two germline ends. Germline CDR1 is MNHEY and CDR2 is SMNVEV (reference sequence). This CDR3 is built from 15 residues. The J gene is TRBJ2-3, the V gene TRBV27; D remains ambiguous. Sequenced input: blood, either unsorted or a sorted T cell fraction (not recorded which). This receptor was taken from a female donor with ankylosing spondylitis or in good health (not recorded which). The CDR3: CASSIIEGSTDTQYF. CDR3 DNA sequence: TGTGCCAGCAGTATTATAGAAGGTAGCACAGATACGCAGTATTTT.